One sample yielded the 2 T cell receptor beta chains listed below, sequenced in a study of T cell repertoires in cytomegalovirus infection. TCRdb processed the reads anew with MiXCR; each CDR3 protein has one entry. The top ten clones hold roughly a quarter of a sample with approximately 500,000 distinct CDR3 sequences, approximately 17% of them seen once. The source material was CD8+ T cells from PBMCs. The receptor set was obtained from a human donor in good health (CMV status not recorded). Some clones in this sample may be carry-over from other donors' samples.

This clonotype has at least ten counts. The rearrangement links TRBV7-6 to TRBJ1-2; D uncertain. The CDR3 totals 13 residues. Per germline, CDR1 SGHVS and CDR2 FNYEAQ. Trimming took off 6 bases at V and 10 bases at J, with 18 bases between the two ends. The DNA for the CDR3 is TGTGCCAGCAGGTCAAGGGAAAGTGAAGTCTACACCTTC. Translating it yields CASRSRESEVYTF.

The table lists this clonotype with many counts. The chain couples TRBV12-3 or TRBV12-4 to TRBJ1-1; tentatively, D is TRBD1 (6 bases). Trimming removed 5 bases from V and 4 bases from J, with 23 bases in between. The length of the CDR3 is 17 residues. The DNA of the CDR3 is TGTGCCAGCAGTCCCGTTTTGAGGGACAAGTCGGGCACTGAAGCTTTCTTT. Its translation: CASSPVLRDKSGTEAFF.